This entry is about one TCR beta chain. Its binding antigen is unknown. Base qualities were left out, and no much larger clone turns up one base away. TCRbeta CDR3 regions were amplified from genomic DNA using the immunoSEQ Assay, a bias-controlled multiplex PCR. In the original analysis: Nucleated cell counts per sample were estimated from amplification of reference gene primers within the assay. To quantify the absolute abundance of each unique TCRbeta CDR3 rearrangement, sequence reads were collapsed and filtered. For each sample, productive Simpson clonality was calculated as the square root of Simpson's diversity index across productive rearrangements. This is the immuneACCESS table as TCRdb keeps it, with only in-frame sequences that have V and J called. A part of the clones is gone; compared with another copy, unresolved V genes explain less than half, and the rest is unexplained. That table gives V, J and clone size, and the DNA gave D and trimming. This sample lists 150,000 or so clones; approximately 80% were detected once. Together, the top ten hold roughly 2.9% of the sample.

The CDR3 numbers 12 residues from cysteine through phenylalanine. Just the 36-base CDR3 DNA is kept, in frame starting at base 1. In the germline V gene, CDR1 corresponds to MDHEN and CDR2 to SYDVKM. V was cut back by 6 bases and J by 9 bases, leaving a gap of 9 bases between them. The collaborating institutions used their own protocols to collect whole blood in K2EDTA tubes. For TCRbeta analysis, collaborators shipped samples as frozen whole blood, isolated PBMCs, or DNA extracted from either of those sample types. This entry comes from a study of blood T cell repertoires in COVID-19 (TCRdb year 2020). Some background on the complete study: Samples from collaborators originated in the United States, Italy and Spain and spanned both the acute and convalescent phases of COVID-19. The material from the prospective study consisted of cDNA or gDNA derived from T cells, B-cell-depleted T cells, or PBMCs. Deeply sampled blood TCRbeta repertoires from subjects exposed to, actively infected with, or recovered from COVID-19 were included in the dataset. The repertoires were made available in a free public database intended to serve as a resource for research on the immune response to SARS-CoV-2. The samples were drawn from the first 160 participants of the ongoing ImmuneRACE study and from more than 1,000 subjects provided by 6 global collaborators. A de-identified subject ID, COVID-19 status, age in years and sex were almost always included in the sample metadata. Where available, HLA class I and class II types were obtained from metadata supplied by the sample provider rather than from assay-based typing.

Overall study outcomes, separate from this receptor: Clinical and demographic metadata were provided uncurated, with the amount varying by source and participant.

This sequence originates from a woman aged 60-75 years with acute or convalescent COVID-19. The V and J segments used are TRBV28 and TRBJ1-6; possibly the D gene is TRBD1, per 5 matching bases. Sequencing was performed on peripheral blood. The CDR3 reads CASSLQVSPLHF. Here is the DNA: TGTGCCAGCAGCCTACAGGTTTCACCCCTCCACTTT.